The T cell receptor (beta chain) described here comes from a study of blood T cell repertoires in COVID-19. The table came from immunoSEQ multiplex PCR; TCRdb's copy has only in-frame clones and leaves some out. Of 130,000 to 150,000 clones in the sample, roughly 89% were seen once. There are 14 residues in the CDR3. Germline loops: CDR1 SGHKS, CDR2 YYEKEE (reference sequence). With 4 bases clipped from V and 5 bases from J, the junction kept 6 bases outside the gene matches. This rearrangement joins TRBV5-5 to TRBJ2-3, with TRBD1 identical over 8 bases. Sequenced material: peripheral blood. The TCR comes from a woman in her forties or fifties with active or convalescent COVID-19. CDR3 residues: CASSTGQAVDTQYF. For the CDR3, the DNA is TGTGCCAGCAGCACGGGACAGGCCGTAGATACGCAGTATTTT.